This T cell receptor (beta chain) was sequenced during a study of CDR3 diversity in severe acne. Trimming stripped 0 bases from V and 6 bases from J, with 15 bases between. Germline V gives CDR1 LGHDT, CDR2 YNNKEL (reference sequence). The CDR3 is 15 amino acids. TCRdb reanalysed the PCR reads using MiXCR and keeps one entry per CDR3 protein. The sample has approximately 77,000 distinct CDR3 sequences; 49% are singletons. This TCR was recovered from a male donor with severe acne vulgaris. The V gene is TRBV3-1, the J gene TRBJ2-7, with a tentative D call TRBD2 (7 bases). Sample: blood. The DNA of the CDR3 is TGTGCCAGCAGCCAAGATAGTAGGGGGGGAAGCGAGCAGTACTTC. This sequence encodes CASSQDSRGGSEQYF.